This T cell receptor (beta chain) was profiled in a study of OX40 agonist ivuxolimab in advanced cancers. As for the study in general: Ivuxolimab, an agonist antibody against OX40 (CD134), was given to patients. Three patients, one with hepatocellular carcinoma and two with cutaneous melanoma, responded partially.

Whole-study findings and limits: Researchers report that CD8+ T cells had, on average, more expanded clones than CD4+.

Samples of blood were obtained at baseline, on cycle 4 day 1, and on cycle 7 day 1. With 4 bases removed from V and 2 bases from J, the gap between germline ends came to 12 bases. Germline V gene sequence: CDR1 SQVTM, CDR2 ANQGSEA. The CDR3 loop spans 13 amino acids. Sequenced by immunoSEQ multiplex PCR; TCRdb stores in-frame clones only, minus some. The sample shows fewer than 65,000 clones, around 74% of them seen only once. In regard to this clone: Its specificity is not known.

The J gene is TRBJ2-7, the V gene TRBV29-1; D might be TRBD1 (5 bases). This receptor was obtained from an adult with an advanced solid tumor such as melanoma, head and neck, liver or kidney cancer. Sequencing was performed on CD4+ or CD8+ T cells sorted from blood, taken in a trial of the OX40 agonist ivuxolimab. The CDR3 here is CSVGGGFPYEQYF. In nucleotides, the CDR3 is TGCAGCGTTGGGGGCGGTTTCCCCTACGAGCAGTACTTC.